The entry below describes one T cell receptor (beta chain). Its antigen is not identified. With a J-beta primer mix and a sample-barcoded 5' primer, a second PCR ran about 7 to 11 cycles. TCRdb analysed the 5' RACE reads with MiXCR anew, one entry per CDR3 protein. The repertoire holds hundreds of thousands of distinct CDR3 sequences, approximately 50% seen once, with over 30% in the top ten. The source of the sample is a study of blood T cells in healthy people across ages. Study findings and constraints: Age brought a roughly linear fall in TCR beta diversity measured per million T cells. For the donors, CMV status was unknown and possibly confounded expanded clonotype changes.

The sequence derives from a man aged 55 to 70 in good health. The sample consisted of blood.

The CDR3 here is CASSQTGGRDTQYF. DNA for the CDR3: TGCGCCAGCAGCCAAACAGGGGGGCGGGATACGCAGTATTTT. The chain combines TRBV4-1 with TRBJ2-3, with 8 positions matching TRBD1. This CDR3 spans 14 amino acids. CDR1 and CDR2 (germline): MGHRA, YSYEKL. The V and J ends lost 2 bases and 6 bases, in that order; junction bases with no gene match: 4.